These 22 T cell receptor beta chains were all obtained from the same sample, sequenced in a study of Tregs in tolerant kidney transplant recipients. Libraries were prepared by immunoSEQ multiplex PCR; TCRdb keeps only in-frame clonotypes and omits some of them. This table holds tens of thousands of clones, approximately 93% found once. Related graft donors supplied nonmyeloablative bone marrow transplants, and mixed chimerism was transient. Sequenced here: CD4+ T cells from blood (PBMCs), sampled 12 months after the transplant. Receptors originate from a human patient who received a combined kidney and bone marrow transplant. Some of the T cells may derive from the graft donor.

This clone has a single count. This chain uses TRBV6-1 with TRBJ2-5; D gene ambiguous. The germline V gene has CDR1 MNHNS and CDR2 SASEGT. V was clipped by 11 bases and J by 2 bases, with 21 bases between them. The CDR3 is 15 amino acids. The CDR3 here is CASSEVFFVQETQYF. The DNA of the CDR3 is TGTGCCTCGTCCGAGGTATTCTTCGTGCAAGAGACCCAGTACTTC.

In DNA, the CDR3 is TGTGCCAGCAGCGTAGGGCGGGTGAACTATGGCTACACCTTC. It is translated as CASSVGRVNYGYTF. The V gene is TRBV9, the J gene TRBJ1-2, with D hard to call. The germline gives CDR1 SGDLS, CDR2 YYNGEE. V was trimmed by 0 bases and J by 2 bases, leaving 8 bases between them. The CDR3 contains 14 residues.

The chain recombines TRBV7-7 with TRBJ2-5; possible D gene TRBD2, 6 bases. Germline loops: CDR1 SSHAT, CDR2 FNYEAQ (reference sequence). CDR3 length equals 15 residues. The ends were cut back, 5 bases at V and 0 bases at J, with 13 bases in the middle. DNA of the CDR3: TGTGCCAGCAGCCCGGGACTCATCGACCAAGAGACCCAGTACTTC. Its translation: CASSPGLIDQETQYF.

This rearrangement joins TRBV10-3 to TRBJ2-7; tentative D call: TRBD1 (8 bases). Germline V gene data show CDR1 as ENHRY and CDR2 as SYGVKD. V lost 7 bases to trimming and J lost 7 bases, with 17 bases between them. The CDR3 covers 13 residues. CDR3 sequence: CAITQGAGGEQYF. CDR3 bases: TGTGCCATCACTCAGGGGGCCGGGGGGGAGCAGTACTTC.

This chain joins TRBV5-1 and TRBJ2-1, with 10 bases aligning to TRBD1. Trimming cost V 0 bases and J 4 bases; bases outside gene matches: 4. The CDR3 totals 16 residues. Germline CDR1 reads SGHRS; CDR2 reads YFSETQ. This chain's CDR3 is CASSLETGGEYNEQFF. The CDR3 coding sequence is TGCGCCAGCAGCTTGGAGACAGGGGGCGAATACAATGAGCAGTTCTTC. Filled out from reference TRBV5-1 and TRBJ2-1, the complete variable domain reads KAGVTQTPRYLIKTRGQQVTLSCSPISGHRSVSWYQQTPGQGLQFLFEYFSETQRNKGNFPGRFSGRQFSNSRSEMNVSTLELGDSALYLCASSLETGGEYNEQFFGPGTRLTVL.

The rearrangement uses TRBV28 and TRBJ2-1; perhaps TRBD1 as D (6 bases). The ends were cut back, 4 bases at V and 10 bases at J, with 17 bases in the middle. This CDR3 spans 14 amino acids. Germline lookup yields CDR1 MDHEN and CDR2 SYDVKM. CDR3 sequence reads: CASSSYDRTREQFF. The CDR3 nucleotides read TGTGCCAGCAGTTCCTATGACAGGACCAGGGAGCAGTTCTTC.

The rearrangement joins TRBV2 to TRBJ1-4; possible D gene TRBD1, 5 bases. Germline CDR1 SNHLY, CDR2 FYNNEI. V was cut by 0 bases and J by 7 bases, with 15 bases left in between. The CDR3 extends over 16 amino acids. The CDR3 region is CASSEANVRVGEKLFF. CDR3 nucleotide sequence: TGTGCCAGCAGTGAAGCGAATGTCAGGGTGGGTGAAAAACTGTTTTTT.

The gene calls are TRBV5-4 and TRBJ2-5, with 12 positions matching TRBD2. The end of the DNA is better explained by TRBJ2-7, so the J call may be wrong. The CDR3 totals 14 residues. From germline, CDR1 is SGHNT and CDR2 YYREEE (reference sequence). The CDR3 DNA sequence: TGTGCCAGCAGCTTACTAGCGGGAGGTAACGAGCAGTACTTC. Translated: CASSLLAGGNEQYF.

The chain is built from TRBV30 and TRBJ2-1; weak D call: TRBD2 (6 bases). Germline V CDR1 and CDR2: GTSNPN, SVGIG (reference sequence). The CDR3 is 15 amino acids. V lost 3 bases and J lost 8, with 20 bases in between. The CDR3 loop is CAWSYGGSGRHEQFF. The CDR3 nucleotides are TGTGCCTGGAGCTACGGGGGTTCGGGTAGGCATGAGCAGTTCTTC.

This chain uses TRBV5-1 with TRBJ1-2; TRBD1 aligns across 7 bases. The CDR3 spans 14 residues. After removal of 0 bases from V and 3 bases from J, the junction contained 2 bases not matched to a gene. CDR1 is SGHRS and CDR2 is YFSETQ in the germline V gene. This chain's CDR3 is CASSLVGTDYGYTF. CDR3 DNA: TGCGCCAGCAGCTTGGTCGGGACAGACTATGGCTACACCTTC.

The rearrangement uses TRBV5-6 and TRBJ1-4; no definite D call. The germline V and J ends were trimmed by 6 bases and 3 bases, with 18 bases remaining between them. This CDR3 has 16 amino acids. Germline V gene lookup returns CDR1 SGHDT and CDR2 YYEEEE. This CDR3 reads CASTARLKRPNEKLFF. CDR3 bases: TGTGCCAGCACGGCCAGACTGAAGAGACCTAATGAAAAACTGTTTTTT.

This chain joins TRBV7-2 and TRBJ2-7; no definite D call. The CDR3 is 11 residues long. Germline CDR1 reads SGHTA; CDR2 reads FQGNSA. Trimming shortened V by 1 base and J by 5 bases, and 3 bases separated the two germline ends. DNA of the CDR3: TGTGCCAGCAGCTTAGTAAACGAGCAGTACTTC. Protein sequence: CASSLVNEQYF.

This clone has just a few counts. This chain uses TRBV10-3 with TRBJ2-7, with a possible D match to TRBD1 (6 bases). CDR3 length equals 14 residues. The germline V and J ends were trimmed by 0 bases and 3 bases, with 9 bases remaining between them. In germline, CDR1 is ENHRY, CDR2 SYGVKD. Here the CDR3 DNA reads TGTGCCATCAGTGAGTCGCCAGGGGTCTACGAGCAGTACTTC. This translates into CAISESPGVYEQYF.

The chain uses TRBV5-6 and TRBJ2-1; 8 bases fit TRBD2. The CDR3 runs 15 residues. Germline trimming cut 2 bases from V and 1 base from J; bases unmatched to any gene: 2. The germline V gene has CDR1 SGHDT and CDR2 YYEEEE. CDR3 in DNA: TGTGCCAGCAGCTTTCGGGGGGGGTCCTACAATGAGCAGTTCTTC. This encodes CASSFRGGSYNEQFF.

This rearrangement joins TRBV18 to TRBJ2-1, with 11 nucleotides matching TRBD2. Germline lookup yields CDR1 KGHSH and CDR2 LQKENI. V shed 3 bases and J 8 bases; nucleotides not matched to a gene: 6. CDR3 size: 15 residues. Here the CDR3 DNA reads TGTGCCAGCTCACCCGGGCTAGCGGGAGGCGATGAGCAGTTCTTC. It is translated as CASSPGLAGGDEQFF.

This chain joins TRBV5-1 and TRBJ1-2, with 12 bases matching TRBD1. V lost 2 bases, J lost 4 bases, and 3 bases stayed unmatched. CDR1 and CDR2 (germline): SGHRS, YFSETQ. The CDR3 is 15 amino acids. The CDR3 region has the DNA TGCGCCAGCAGCTTAGGGACAGGGGGCATCTATGGCTACACCTTC. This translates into CASSLGTGGIYGYTF.

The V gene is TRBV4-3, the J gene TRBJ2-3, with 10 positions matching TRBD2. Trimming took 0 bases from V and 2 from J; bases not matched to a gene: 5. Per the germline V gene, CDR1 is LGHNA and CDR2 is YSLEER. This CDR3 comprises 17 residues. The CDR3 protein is CASSQDPLAGDTDTQYF. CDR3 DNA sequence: TGCGCCAGCAGCCAAGACCCTCTAGCGGGAGACACAGATACGCAGTATTTT.

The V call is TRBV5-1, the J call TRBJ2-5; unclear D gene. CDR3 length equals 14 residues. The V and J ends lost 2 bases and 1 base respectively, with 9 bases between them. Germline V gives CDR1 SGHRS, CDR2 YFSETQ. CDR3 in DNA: TGCGCCAGCAGCTTTGTGAGTGGCCAAGAGACCCAGTACTTC. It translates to CASSFVSGQETQYF. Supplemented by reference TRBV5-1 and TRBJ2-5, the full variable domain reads KAGVTQTPRYLIKTRGQQVTLSCSPISGHRSVSWYQQTPGQGLQFLFEYFSETQRNKGNFPGRFSGRQFSNSRSEMNVSTLELGDSALYLCASSFVSGQETQYFGPGTRLLVL.

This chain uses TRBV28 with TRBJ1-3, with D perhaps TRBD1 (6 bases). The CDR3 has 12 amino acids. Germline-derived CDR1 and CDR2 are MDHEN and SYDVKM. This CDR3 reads CGGGHSGNTIYF. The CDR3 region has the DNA TGTGGCGGGGGACACTCTGGAAACACCATATATTTT.

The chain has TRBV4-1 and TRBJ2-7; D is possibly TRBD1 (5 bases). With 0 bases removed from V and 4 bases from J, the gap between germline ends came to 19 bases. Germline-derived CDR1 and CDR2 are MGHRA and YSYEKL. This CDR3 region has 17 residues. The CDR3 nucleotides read TGCGCCAGCAGCCAAGAGCACGTCCGAGGCACAGGTTACGAGCAGTACTTC. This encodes CASSQEHVRGTGYEQYF.

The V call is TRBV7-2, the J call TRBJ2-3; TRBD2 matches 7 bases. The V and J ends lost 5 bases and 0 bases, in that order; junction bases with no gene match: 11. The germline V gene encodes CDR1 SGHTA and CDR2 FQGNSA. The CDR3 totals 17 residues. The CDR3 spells CASSRRTGTTSTDTQYF. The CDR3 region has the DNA TGTGCCAGCAGCAGACGCACCGGGACTACGAGCACAGATACGCAGTATTTT.

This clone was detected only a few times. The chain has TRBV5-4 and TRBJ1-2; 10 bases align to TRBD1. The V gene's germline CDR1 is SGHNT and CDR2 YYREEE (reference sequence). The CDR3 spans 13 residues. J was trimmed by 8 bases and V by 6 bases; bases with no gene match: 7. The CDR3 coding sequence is TGTGCCAGCACCAGGGACAGGGGACGAGGCTACACCTTC. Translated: CASTRDRGRGYTF.